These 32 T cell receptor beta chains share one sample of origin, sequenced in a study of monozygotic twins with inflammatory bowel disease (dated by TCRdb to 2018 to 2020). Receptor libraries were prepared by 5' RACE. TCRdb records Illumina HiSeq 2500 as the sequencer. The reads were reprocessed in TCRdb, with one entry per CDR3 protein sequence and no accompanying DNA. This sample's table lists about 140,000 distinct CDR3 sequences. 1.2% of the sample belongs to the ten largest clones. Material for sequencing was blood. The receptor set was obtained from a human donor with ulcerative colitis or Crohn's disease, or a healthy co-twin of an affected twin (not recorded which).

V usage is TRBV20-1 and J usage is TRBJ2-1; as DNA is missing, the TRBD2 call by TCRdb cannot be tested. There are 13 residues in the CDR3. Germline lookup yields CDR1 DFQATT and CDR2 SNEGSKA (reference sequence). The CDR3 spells CSGIAGGSNEQFF.

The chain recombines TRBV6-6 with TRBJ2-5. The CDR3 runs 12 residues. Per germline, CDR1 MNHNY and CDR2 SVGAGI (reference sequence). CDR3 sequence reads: CASSTDIETQYF.

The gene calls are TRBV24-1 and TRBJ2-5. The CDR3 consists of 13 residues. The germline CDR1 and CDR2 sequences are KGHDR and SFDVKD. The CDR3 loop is CATSDGSVETQYF.

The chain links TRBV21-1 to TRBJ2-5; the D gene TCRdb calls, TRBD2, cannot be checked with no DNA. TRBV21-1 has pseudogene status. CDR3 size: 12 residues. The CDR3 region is CATKGEQETQYF.

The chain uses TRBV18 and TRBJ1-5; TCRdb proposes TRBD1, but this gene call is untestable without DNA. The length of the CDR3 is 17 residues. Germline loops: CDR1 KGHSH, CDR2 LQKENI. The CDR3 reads CASSPRQALGGDQPQHF.

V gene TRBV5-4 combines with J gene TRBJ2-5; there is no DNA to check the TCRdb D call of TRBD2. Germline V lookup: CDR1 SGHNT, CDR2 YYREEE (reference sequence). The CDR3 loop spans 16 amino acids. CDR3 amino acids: CASSLVGTRPKETQYF. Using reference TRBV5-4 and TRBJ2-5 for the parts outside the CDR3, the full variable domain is ETGVTQSPTHLIKTRGQQVTLRCSSQSGHNTVSWYQQALGQGPQFIFQYYREEENGRGNFPPRFSGLQFPNYSSELNVNALELDDSALYLCASSLVGTRPKETQYFGPGTRLLVL.

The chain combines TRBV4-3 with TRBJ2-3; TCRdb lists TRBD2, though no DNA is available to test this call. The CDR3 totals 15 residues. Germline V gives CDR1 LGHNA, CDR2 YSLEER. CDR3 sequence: CASSQLGLRRDTQYF.

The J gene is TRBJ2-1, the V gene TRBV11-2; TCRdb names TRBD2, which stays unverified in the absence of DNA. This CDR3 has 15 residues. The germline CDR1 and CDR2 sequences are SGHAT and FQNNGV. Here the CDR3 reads CASSSHLAEADEQFF. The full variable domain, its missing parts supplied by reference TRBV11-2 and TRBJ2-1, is EAGVAQSPRYKIIEKRQSVAFWCNPISGHATLYWYQQILGQGPKLLIQFQNNGVVDDSQLPKDRFSAERLKGVDSTLKIQPAKLEDSAVYLCASSSHLAEADEQFFGPGTRLTVL.

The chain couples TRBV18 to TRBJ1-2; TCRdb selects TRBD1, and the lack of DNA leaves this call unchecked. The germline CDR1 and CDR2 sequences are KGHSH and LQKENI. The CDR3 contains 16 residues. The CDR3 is CASSPSARGDNYGYTF.

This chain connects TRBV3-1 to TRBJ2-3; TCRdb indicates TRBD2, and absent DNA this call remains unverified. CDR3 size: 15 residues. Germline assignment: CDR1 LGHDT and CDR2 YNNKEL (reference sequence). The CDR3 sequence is CASSHLAGGPPTQYF.

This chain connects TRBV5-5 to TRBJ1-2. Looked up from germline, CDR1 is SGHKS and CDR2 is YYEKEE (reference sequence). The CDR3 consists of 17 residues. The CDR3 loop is CASSLEPRGDSYYGYTF.

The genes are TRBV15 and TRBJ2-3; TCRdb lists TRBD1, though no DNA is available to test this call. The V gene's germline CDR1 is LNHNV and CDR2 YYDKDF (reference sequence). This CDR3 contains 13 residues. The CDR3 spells CATAPGLSDTQYF.

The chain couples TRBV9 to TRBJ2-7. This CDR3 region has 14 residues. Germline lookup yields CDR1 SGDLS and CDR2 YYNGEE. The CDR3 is CASSVEKGTYEQYF.

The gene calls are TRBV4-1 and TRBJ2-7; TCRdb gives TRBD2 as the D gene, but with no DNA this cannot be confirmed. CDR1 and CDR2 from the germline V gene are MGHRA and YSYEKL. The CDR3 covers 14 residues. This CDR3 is CASSPRDSGYEQYF.

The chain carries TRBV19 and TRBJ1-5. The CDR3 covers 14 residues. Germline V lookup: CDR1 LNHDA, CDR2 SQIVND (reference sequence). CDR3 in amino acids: CASSMGPYNQPQHF.

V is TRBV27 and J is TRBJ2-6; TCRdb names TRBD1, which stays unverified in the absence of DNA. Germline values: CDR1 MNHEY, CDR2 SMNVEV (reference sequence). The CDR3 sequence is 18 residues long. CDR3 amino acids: CASSLLRQGGSGANVLTF. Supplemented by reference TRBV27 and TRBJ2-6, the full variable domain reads EAQVTQNPRYLITVTGKKLTVTCSQNMNHEYMSWYRQDPGLGLRQIYYSMNVEVTDKGDVPEGYKVSRKEKRNFPLILESPSPNQTSLYFCASSLLRQGGSGANVLTFGAGSRLTVL.

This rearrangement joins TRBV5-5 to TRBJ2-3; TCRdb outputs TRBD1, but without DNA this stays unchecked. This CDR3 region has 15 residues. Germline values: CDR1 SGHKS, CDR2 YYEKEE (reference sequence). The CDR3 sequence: CARTYRGGGTDTQYF.

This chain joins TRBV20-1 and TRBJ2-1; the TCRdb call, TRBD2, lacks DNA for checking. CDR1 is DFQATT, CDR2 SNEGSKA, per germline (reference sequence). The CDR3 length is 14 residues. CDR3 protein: CSASSGRAHNEQFF.

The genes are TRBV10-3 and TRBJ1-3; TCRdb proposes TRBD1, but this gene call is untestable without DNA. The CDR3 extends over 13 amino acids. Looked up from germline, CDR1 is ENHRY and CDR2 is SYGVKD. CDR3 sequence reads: CATADRSRNTIYF.

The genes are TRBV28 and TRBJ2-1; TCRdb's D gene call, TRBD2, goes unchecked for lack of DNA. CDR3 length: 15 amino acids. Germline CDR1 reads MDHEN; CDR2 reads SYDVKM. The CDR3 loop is CASRDDYPSYNEQFF.

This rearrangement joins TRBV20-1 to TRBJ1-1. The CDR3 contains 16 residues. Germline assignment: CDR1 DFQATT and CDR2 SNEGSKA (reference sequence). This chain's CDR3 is CSAREADRSMNTEAFF.

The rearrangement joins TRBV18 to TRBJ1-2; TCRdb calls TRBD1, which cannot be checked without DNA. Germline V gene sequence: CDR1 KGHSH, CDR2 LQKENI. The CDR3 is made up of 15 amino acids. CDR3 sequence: CASSPETGGSTGYTF.

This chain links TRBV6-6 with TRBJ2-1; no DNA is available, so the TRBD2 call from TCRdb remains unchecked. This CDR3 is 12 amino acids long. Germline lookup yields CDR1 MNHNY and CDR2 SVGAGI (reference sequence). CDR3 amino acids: CASRGPGNEQFF.

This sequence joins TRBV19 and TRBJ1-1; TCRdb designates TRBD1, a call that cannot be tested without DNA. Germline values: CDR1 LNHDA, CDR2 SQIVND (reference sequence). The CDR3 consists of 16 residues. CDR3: CASSIEPGQSFAEAFF. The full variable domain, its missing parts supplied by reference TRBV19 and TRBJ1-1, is DGGITQSPKYLFRKEGQNVTLSCEQNLNHDAMYWYRQDPGQGLRLIYYSQIVNDFQKGDIAEGYSVSREKKESFPLTVTSAQKNPTAFYLCASSIEPGQSFAEAFFGQGTRLTVV.

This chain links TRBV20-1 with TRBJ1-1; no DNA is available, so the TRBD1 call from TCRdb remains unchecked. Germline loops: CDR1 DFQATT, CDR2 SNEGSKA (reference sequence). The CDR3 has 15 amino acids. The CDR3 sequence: CSARRTGNMNTEAFF.

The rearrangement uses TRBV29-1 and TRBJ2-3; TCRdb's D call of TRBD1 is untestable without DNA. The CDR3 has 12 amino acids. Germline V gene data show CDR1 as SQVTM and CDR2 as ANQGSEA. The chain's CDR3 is CSVGGTGTSQYF.

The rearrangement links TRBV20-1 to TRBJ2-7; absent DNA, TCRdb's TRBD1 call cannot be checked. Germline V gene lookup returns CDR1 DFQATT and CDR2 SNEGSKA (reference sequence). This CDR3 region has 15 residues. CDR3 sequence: CSARDLARGTYEQYF.

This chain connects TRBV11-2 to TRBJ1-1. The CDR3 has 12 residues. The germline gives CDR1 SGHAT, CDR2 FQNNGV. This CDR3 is CASSFQDTEAFF.

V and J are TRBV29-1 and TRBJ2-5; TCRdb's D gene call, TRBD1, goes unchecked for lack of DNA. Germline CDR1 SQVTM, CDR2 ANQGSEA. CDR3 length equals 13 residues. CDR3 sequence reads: CSVGTGATETQYF.

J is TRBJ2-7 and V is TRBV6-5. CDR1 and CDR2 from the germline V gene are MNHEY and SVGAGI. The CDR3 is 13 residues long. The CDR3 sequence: CASSYRQTYEQYF.

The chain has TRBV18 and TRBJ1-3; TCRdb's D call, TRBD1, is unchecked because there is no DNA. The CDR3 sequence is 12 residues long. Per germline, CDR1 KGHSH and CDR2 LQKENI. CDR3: CASSLGGLPIYF.

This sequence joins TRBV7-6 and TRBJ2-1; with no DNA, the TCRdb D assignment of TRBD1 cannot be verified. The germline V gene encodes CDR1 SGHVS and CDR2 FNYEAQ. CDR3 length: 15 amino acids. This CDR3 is CASRQGQGGDNEQFF.